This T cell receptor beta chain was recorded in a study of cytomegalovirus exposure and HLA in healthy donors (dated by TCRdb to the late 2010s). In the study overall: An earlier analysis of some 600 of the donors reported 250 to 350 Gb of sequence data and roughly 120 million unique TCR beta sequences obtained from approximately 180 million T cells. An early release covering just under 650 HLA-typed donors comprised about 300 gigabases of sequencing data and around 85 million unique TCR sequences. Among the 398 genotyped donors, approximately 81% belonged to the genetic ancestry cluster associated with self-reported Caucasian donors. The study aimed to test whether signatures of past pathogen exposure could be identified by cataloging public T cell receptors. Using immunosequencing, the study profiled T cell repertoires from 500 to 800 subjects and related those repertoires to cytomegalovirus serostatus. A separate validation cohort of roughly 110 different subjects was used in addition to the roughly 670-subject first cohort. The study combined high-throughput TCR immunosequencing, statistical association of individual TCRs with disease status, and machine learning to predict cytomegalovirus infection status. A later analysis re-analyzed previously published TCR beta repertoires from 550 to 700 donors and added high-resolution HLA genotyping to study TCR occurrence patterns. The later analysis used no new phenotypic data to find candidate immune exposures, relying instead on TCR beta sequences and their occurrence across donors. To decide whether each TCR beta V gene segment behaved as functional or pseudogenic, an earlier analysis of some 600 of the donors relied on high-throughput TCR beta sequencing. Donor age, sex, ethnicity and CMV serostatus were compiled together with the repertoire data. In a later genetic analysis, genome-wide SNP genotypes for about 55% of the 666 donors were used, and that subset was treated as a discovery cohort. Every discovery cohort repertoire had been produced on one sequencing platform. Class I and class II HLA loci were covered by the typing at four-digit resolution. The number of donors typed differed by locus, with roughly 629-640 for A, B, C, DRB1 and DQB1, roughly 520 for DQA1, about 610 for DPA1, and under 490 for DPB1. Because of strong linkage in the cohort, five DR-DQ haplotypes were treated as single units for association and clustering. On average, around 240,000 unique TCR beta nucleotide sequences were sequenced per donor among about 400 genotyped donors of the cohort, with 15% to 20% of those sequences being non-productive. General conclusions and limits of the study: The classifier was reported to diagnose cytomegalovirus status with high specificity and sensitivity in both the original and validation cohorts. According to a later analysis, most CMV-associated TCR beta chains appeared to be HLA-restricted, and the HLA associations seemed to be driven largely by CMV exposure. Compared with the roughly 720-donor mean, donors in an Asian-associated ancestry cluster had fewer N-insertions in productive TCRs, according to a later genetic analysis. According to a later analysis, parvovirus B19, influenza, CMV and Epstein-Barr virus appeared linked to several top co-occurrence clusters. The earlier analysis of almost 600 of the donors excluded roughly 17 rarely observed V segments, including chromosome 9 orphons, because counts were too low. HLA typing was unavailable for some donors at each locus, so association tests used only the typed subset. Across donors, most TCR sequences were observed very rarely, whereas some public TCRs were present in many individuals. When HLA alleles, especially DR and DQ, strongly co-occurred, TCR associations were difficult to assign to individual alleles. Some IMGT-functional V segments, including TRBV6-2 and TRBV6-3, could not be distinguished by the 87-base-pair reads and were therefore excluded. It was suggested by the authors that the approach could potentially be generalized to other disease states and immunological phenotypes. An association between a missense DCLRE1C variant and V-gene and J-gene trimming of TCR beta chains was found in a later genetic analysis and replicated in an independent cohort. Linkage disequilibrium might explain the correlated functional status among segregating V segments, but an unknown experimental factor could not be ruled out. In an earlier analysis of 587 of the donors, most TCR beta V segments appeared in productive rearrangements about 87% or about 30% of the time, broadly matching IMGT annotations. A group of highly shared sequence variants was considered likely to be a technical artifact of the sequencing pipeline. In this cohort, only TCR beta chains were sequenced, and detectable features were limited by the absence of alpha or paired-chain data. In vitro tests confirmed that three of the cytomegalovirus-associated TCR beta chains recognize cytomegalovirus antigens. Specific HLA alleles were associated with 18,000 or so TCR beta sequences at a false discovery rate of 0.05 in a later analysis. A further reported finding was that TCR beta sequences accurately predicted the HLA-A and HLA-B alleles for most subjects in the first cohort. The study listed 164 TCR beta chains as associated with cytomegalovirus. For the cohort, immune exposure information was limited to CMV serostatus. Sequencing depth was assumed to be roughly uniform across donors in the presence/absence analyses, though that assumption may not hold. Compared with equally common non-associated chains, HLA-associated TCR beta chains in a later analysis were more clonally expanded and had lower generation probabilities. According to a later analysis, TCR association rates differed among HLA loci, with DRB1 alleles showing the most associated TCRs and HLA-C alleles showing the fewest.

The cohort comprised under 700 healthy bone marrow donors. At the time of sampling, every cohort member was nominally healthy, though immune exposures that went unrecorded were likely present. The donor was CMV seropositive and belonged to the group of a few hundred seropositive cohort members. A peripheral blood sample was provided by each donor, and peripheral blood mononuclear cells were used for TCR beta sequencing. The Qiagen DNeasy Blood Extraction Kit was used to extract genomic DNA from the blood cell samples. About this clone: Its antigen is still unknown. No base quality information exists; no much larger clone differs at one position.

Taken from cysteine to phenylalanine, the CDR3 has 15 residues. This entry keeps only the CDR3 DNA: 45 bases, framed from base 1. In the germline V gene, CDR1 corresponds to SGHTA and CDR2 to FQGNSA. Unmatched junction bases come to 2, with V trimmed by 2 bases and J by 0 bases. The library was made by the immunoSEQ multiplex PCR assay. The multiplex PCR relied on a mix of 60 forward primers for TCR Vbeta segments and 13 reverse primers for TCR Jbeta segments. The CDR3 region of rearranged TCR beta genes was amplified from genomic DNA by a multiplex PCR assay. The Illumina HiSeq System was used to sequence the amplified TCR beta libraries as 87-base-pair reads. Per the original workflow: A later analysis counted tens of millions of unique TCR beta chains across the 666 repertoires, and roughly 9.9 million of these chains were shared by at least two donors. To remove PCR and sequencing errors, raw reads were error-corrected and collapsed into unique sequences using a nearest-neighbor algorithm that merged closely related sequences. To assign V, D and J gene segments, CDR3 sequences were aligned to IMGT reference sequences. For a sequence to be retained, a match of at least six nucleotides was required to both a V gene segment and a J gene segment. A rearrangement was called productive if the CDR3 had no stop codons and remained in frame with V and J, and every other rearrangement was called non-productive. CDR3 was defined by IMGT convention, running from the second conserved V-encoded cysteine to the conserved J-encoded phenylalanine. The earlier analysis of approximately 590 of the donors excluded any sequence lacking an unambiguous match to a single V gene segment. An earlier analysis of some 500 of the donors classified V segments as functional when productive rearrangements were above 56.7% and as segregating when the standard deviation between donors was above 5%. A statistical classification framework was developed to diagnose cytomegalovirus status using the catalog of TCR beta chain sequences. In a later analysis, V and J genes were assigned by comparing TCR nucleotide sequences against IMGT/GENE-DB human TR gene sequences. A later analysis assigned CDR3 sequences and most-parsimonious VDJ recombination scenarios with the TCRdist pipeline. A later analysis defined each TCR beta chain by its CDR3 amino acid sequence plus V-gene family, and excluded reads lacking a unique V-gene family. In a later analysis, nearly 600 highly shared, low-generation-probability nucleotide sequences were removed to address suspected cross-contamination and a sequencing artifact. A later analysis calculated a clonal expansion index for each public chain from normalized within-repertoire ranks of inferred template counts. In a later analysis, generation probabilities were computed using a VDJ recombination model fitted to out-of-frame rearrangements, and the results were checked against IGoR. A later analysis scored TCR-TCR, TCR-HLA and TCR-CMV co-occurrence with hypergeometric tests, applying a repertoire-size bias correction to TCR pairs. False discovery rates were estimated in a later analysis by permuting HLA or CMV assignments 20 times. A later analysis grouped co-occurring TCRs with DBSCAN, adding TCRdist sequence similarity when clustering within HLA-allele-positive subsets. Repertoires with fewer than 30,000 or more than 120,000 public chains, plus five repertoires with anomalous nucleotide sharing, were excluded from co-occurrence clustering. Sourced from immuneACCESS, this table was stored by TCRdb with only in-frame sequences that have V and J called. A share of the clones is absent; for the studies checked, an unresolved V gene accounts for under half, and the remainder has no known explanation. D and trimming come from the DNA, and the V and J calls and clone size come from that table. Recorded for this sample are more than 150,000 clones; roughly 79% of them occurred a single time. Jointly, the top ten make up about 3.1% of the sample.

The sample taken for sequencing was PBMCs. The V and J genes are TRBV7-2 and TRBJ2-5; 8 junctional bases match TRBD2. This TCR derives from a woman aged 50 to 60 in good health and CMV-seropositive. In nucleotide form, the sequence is TGTGCCAGCAGCTTAACGGGGGGGGACCAAGAGACCCAGTACTTC. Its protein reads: CASSLTGGDQETQYF.